Listed below are T cell receptor beta chains from one sample, sequenced in a study of blood T cell repertoires in COVID-19. The assay was immunoSEQ multiplex PCR, and TCRdb's table has in-frame clones only and misses some. The table has roughly 250,000 clones, approximately 90% seen once. Input material: peripheral blood. These receptors were taken from a woman aged 40 to 50 who had recovered from COVID-19. Both conserved end residues are part of each CDR3. D genes are given only for firm matches. Clone size, where shown, is once, few, many, or a class for clones that have expanded.

J,D,size,V,DNA,CDR3
TRBJ1-6,TRBD1,.,TRBV28,TGTGCCAGCAGTCTACGTGGCGGACAGGGCTATTCACCCCTCCACTTT,CASSLRGGQGYSPLHF
TRBJ1-5,TRBD1,.,TRBV18,TGTGCCAGCCAGGGGGACGGCAATCAGCCCCAGCATTTT,CASQGDGNQPQHF
TRBJ1-1,.,.,TRBV12-5,TGTGCTAGTGGTTTGAGGGGCGCGGCGTTACCTGAAGCTTTCTTT,CASGLRGAALPEAFF
TRBJ1-2,.,.,TRBV15,TGTGCCACCAGCACAAATGAAAGCCCTCTCTTCTATGGCTACACCTTC,CATSTNESPLFYGYTF
TRBJ2-1,TRBD1,few,TRBV10-3,TGTGCCATCAAAAAAACAGGGGTGGGATCCTACAATGAGCAGTTCTTC,CAIKKTGVGSYNEQFF
TRBJ2-2,.,.,TRBV5-1,TGCGCCAGCAGCCCCGACAGTCTCACCGGGGAGCTGTTTTTT,CASSPDSLTGELFF
TRBJ1-4,.,.,TRBV9,TGTGCCAGCAGCCCGGACATCGGCTGGAATGAAAAACTGTTTTTT,CASSPDIGWNEKLFF
TRBJ2-3,TRBD2,.,TRBV5-1,TGCGCCAGCAGCTCCGTCATTAGCGGGGGGAACACAGATACGCAGTATTTT,CASSSVISGGNTDTQYF
TRBJ1-6,TRBD1,.,TRBV19,TGTGCCAGTAGTACCTACAGGGGCGCAAATAATTCACCCCTCCACTTT,CASSTYRGANNSPLHF
TRBJ1-2,TRBD1,.,TRBV28,TGTGCCAGCAGTACAGGGGGCGGGATTTATGGCTACACCTTC,CASSTGGGIYGYTF
TRBJ2-3,.,.,TRBV6-2/TRBV6-3,TGTGCCAGCAGTTCTCGTAACAGCCAGTTAACAGATACGCAGTATTTT,CASSSRNSQLTDTQYF
TRBJ1-3,TRBD1,.,TRBV9,TGTGCCAGCAGCGCCTCCCCAGGGGGCTTGTTGGGAAACACCATATATTTT,CASSASPGGLLGNTIYF
TRBJ2-5,.,.,TRBV19,TGTGCCAGTAGCGGTCCGGGACAACGCCAGACCCAGTACTTC,CASSGPGQRQTQYF
TRBJ2-7,.,.,TRBV11-2,TGTGCCAGCAGCTTAGATCCACACTACGAGCAGTACTTC,CASSLDPHYEQYF
TRBJ2-2,TRBD1,.,TRBV19,TGTGCCAGTAGTATATCTACAGGGGGTGGCACCGGGGAGCTGTTTTTT,CASSISTGGGTGELFF